Following are 5 T cell receptor beta chains from one sample sequenced in a study of blood T cell repertoires in COVID-19. The protocol was immunoSEQ multiplex PCR, while the TCRdb copy is restricted to in-frame clones and leaves out a portion. The table has approximately 240,000 clones, 65% to 85% seen once. What was sequenced was peripheral blood. Every receptor here comes from a human donor in a cohort sampled during active COVID-19.

The sample holds a few counts of this clone. The chain is built from TRBV4-1 and TRBJ2-4; possibly TRBD2 for D (5 bases). The CDR3 spans 15 residues. The ends were cut back, 3 bases at V and 0 bases at J, with 9 bases in the middle. Germline CDR1 is MGHRA and CDR2 is YSYEKL. The CDR3 DNA reads TGCGCCAGCAGCCATCCCGGACTAGCCAAAAACATTCAGTACTTC. This translates into CASSHPGLAKNIQYF.

The chain joins TRBV5-5 to TRBJ1-2; 8 bases fit TRBD1. The CDR3 length is 14 residues. The junction had 8 bases not matched to a gene; V was cut back by 6 bases and J by 4 bases. CDR1 and CDR2 from the germline V gene are SGHKS and YYEKEE (reference sequence). The CDR3 loop reads CASTPTGAPYGYTF. For the CDR3, the DNA is TGTGCCAGCACCCCGACAGGGGCCCCCTATGGCTACACCTTC.

The chain links TRBV30 to TRBJ2-7; 8 nucleotides line up with TRBD1. The CDR3 runs 15 residues. Germline V gene sequence: CDR1 GTSNPN, CDR2 SVGIG (reference sequence). With V trimmed by 8 bases and J by 0 bases, 12 bases remained unmatched. The CDR3 nucleotides read TGTGCCCTGGAACAGGGGGTTTCGAGCTCCTACGAGCAGTACTTC. This encodes CALEQGVSSSYEQYF.

This sequence joins TRBV6-5 and TRBJ1-2; D may be TRBD1 (5 bases). V was shortened by 5 bases and J by 5 bases, with 12 bases between the two germline ends. The CDR3 is 13 residues long. The germline V gene has CDR1 MNHEY and CDR2 SVGAGI. The CDR3 here is CASSRPGEYGYTF. CDR3 bases: TGTGCCAGCAGTCGCCCGGGGGAATATGGCTACACCTTC.

The chain is built from TRBV9 and TRBJ1-1; 9 bases are a match to TRBD1. The length of the CDR3 is 16 residues. From germline, CDR1 is SGDLS and CDR2 YYNGEE. The J segment lost 6 bases and the V segment lost 3 bases, leaving 12 bases of the junction unmatched. The chain's CDR3 is CASSEWLGQGAAEAFF. DNA of the CDR3: TGTGCCAGCAGCGAATGGCTGGGACAGGGCGCAGCTGAAGCTTTCTTT. The full variable domain, rest sourced from reference TRBV9 and TRBJ1-1, is DSGVTQTPKHLITATGQRVTLRCSPRSGDLSVYWYQQSLDQGLQFLIQYYNGEERAKGNILERFSAQQFPDLHSELNLSSLELGDSALYFCASSEWLGQGAAEAFFGQGTRLTVV.